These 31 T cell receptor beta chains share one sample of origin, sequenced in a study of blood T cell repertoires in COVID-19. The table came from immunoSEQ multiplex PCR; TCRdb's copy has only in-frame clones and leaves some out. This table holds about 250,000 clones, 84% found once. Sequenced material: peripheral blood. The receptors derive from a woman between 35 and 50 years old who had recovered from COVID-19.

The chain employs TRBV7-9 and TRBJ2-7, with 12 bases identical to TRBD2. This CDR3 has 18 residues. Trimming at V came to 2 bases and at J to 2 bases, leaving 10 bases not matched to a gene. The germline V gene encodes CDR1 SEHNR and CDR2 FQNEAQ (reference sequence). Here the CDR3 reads CASSLIVSGLAGAYEQYF. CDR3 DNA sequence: TGTGCCAGCAGCTTAATAGTATCGGGACTAGCGGGCGCCTACGAGCAGTACTTC.

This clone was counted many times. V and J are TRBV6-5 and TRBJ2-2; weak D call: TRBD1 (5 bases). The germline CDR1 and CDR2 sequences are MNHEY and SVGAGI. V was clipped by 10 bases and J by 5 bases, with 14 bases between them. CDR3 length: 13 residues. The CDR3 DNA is TGTGCCACCCAGGGTGGGCCAACCGGGGAGCTGTTTTTT. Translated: CATQGGPTGELFF.

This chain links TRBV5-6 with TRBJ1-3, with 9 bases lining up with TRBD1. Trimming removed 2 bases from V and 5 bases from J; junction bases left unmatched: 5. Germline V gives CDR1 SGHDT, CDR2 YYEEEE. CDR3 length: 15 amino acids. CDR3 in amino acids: CASSFFGTGRNTIYF. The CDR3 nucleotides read TGTGCCAGCAGCTTCTTTGGGACAGGGCGAAACACCATATATTTT.

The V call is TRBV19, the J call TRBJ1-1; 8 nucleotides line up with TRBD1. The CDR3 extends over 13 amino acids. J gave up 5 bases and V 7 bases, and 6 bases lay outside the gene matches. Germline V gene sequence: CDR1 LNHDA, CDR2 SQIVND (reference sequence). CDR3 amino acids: CASTDREETEAFF. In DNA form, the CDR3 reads TGTGCCAGTACGGACAGGGAGGAAACTGAAGCTTTCTTT.

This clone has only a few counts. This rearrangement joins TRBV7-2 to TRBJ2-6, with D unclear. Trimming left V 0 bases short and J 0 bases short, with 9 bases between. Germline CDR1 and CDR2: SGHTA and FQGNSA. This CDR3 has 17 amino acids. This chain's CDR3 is CASSLAGWSSGANVLTF. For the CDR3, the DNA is TGTGCCAGCAGCTTAGCAGGCTGGAGCTCTGGGGCCAACGTCCTGACTTTC.

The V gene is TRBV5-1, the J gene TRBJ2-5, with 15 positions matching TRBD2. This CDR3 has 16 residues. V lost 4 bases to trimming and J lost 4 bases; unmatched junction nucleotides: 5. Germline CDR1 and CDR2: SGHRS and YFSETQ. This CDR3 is CASSLGTSGGLETQYF. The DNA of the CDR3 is TGCGCCAGCAGCCTTGGGACTAGCGGGGGGCTAGAGACCCAGTACTTC.

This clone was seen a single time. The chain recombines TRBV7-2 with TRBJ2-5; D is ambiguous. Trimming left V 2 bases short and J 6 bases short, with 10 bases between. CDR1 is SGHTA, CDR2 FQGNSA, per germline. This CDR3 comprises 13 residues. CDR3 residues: CASSLPVSQTQYF. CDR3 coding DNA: TGTGCCAGCAGCTTACCCGTGTCCCAGACCCAGTACTTC.

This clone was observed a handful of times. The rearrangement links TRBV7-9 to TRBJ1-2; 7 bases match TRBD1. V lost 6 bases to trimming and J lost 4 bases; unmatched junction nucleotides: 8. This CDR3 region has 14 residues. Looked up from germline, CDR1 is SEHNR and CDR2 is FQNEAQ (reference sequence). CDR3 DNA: TGTGCCAGCAGTCCGACAGGGACAGCCTATGGCTACACCTTC. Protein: CASSPTGTAYGYTF.

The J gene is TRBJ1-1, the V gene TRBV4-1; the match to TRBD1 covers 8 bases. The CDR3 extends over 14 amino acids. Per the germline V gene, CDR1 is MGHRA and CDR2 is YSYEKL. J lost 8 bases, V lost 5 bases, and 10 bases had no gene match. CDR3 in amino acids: CASSSRWTGFEAFF. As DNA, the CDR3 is TGCGCCAGCAGCTCTCGATGGACAGGGTTCGAAGCTTTCTTT.

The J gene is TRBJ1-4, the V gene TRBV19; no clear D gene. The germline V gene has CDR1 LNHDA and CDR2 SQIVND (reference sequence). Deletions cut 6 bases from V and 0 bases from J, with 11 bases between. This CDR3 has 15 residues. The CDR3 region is CASSDNPATNEKLFF. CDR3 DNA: TGTGCCAGTAGCGACAACCCTGCAACTAATGAAAAACTGTTTTTT. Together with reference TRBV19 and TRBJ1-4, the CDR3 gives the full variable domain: DGGITQSPKYLFRKEGQNVTLSCEQNLNHDAMYWYRQDPGQGLRLIYYSQIVNDFQKGDIAEGYSVSREKKESFPLTVTSAQKNPTAFYLCASSDNPATNEKLFFGSGTQLSVL.

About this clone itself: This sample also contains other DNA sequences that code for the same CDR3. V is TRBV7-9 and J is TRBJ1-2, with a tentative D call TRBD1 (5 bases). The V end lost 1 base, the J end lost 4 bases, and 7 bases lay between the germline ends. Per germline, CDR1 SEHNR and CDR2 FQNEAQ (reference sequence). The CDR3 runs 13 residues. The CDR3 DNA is TGTGCCAGCAGCTTAGGCGACAGCTATGGCTACACCTTC. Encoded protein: CASSLGDSYGYTF.

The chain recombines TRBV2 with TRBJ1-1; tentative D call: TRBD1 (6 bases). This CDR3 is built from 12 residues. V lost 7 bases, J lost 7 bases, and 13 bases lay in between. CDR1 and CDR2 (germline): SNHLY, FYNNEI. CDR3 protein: CASTRQAVEAFF. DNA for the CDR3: TGTGCCAGCACCAGACAGGCCGTTGAAGCTTTCTTT.

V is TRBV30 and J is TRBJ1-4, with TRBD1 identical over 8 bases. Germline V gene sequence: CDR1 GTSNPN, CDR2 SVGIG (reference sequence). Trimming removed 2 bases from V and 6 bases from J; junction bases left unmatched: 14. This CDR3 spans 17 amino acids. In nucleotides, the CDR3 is TGTGCCTGGAGTCCCGCCCGACAGGGGACCAATTATGAAAAACTGTTTTTT. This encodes CAWSPARQGTNYEKLFF. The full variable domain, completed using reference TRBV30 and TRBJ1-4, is SQTIHQWPATLVQPVGSPLSLECTVEGTSNPNLYWYRQAAGRGLQLLFYSVGIGQISSEVPQNLSASRPQDRQFILSSKKLLLSDSGFYLCAWSPARQGTNYEKLFFGSGTQLSVL.

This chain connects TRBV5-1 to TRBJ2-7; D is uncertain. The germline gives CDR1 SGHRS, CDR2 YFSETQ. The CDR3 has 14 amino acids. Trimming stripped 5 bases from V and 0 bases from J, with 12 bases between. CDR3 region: CASSLQSRSYEQYF. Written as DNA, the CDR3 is TGCGCCAGCAGTTTACAGTCCCGCTCCTACGAGCAGTACTTC.

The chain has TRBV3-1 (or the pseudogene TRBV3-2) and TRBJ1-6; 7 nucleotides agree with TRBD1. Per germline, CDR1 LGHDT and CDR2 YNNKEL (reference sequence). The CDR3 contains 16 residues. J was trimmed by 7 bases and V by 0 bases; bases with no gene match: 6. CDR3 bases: TGTGCCAGCAGCCAAGATCATGAGGGGGCGAATTCACCCCTCCACTTT. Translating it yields CASSQDHEGANSPLHF.

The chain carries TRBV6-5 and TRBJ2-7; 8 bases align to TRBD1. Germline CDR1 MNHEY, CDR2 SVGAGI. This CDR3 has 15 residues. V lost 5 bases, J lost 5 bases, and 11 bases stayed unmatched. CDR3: CASSPQRTGFDEQYF. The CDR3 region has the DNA TGTGCCAGCAGTCCGCAACGGACAGGGTTCGACGAGCAGTACTTC.

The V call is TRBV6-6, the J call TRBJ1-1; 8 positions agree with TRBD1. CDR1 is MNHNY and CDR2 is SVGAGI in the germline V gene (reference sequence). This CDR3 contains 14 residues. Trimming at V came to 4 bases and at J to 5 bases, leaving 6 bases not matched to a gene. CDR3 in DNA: TGTGCCAGCAGTTTCTCGACAGGGGATACTGAAGCTTTCTTT. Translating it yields CASSFSTGDTEAFF.

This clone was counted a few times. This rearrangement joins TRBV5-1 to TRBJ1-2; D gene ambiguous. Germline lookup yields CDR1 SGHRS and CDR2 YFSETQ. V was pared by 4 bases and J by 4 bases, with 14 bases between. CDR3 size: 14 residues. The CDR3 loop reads CASSVGSLSYGYTF. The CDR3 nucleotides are TGCGCCAGCAGCGTTGGGAGCTTGTCCTATGGCTACACCTTC.

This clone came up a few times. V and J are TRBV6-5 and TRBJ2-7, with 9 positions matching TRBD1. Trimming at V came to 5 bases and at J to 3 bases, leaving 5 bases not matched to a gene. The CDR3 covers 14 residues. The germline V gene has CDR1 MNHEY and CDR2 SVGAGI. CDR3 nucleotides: TGTGCCAGCAGTAATACAGGGGGCGGCTACGAGCAGTACTTC. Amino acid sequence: CASSNTGGGYEQYF.

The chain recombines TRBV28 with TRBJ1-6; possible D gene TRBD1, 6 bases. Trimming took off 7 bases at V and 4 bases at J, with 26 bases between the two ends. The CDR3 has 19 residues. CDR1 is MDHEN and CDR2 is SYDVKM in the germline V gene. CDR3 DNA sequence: TGTGCCAGCACCGTGCGGGGGGGGGCCCACAACCTTTATAATTCACCCCTCCACTTT. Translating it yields CASTVRGGAHNLYNSPLHF.

In nucleotides, the CDR3 is TGTGCCAGCAGCTTTGGGACAGGGGCCCTTCAAGAGACCCAGTACTTC. Protein sequence: CASSFGTGALQETQYF. The J gene is TRBJ2-5, the V gene TRBV11-1; TRBD1 aligns across 10 bases. In germline, CDR1 is SGHAT, CDR2 FQDESV (reference sequence). There are 16 residues in the CDR3. V shed 3 bases, J shed 2 bases, and the junction held 6 bases outside the gene matches.

The CDR3: CASSLAQGQETQYF. The CDR3, as DNA: TGTGCCAGCAGCTTGGCGCAGGGACAAGAGACCCAGTACTTC. The genes are TRBV5-4 and TRBJ2-5; D possibly corresponds to TRBD1 (5 bases). Trimming cost V 0 bases and J 2 bases, with 8 bases left between them. The CDR3 is made up of 14 amino acids. Germline CDR1 SGHNT, CDR2 YYREEE (reference sequence). The full variable domain, in which reference TRBV5-4 and TRBJ2-5 provide the parts outside the CDR3, is ETGVTQSPTHLIKTRGQQVTLRCSSQSGHNTVSWYQQALGQGPQFIFQYYREEENGRGNFPPRFSGLQFPNYSSELNVNALELDDSALYLCASSLAQGQETQYFGPGTRLLVL.

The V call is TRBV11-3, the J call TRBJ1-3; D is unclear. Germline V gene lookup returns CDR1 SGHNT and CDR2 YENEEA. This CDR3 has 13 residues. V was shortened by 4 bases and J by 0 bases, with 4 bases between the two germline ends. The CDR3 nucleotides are TGTGCCAGCAGCTCGTACTCTGGAAACACCATATATTTT. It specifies CASSSYSGNTIYF.

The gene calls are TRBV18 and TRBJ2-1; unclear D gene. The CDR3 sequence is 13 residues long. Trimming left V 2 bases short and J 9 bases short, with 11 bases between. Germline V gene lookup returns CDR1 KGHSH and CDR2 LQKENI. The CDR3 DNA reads TGTGCCAGCTCACCAGGCAGAAGCGCTGAGCAGTTCTTC. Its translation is CASSPGRSAEQFF.

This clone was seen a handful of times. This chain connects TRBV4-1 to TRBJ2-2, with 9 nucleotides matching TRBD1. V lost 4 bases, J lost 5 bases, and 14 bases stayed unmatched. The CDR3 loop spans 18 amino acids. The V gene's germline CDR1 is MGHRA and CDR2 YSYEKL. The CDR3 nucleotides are TGCGCCAGCAGCCGCCTCCTCAAGGGACAGGGCAAGACCGGGGAGCTGTTTTTT. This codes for CASSRLLKGQGKTGELFF.

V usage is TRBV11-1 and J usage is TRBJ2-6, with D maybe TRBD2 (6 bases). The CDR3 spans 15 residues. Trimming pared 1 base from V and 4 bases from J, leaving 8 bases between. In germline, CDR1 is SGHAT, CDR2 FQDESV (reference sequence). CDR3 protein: CASSLGGIGANVLTF. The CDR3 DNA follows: TGTGCCAGCAGCTTAGGCGGGATAGGGGCCAACGTCCTGACTTTC. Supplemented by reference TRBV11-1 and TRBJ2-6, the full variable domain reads EAEVAQSPRYKITEKSQAVAFWCDPISGHATLYWYRQILGQGPELLVQFQDESVVDDSQLPKDRFSAERLKGVDSTLKIQPAELGDSAMYLCASSLGGIGANVLTFGAGSRLTVL.

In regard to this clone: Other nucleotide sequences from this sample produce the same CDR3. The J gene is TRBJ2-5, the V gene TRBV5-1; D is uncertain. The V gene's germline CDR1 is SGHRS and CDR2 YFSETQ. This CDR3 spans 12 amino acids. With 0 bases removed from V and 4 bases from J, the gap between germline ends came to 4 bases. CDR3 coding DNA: TGCGCCAGCAGCTTGGCCGGAGAGACCCAGTACTTC. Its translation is CASSLAGETQYF.

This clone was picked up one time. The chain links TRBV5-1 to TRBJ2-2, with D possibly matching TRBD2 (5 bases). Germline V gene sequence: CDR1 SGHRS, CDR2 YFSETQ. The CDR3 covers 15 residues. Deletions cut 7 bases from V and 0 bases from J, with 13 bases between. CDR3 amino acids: CASRAASPNTGELFF. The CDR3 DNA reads TGCGCCAGCCGCGCGGCTAGCCCGAACACCGGGGAGCTGTTTTTT.

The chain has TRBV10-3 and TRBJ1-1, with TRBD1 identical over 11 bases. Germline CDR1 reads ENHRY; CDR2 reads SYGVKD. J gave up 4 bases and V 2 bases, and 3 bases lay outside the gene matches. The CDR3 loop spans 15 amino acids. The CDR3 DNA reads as TGTGCCATCAGTGAGGGGGACAGGGGGACCACTGAAGCTTTCTTT. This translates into CAISEGDRGTTEAFF.

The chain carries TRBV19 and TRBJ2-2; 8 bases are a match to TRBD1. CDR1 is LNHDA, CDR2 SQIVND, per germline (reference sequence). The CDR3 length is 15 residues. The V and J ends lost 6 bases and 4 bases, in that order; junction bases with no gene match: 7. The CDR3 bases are TGTGCCAGTAGCGAGGACAGGGCGAGCACCGGGGAGCTGTTTTTT. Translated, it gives CASSEDRASTGELFF.

The CDR3: CASGQWTAGSTEAFF. CDR3 nucleotide sequence: TGTGCTAGTGGTCAATGGACAGCTGGGAGCACTGAAGCTTTCTTT. The chain is built from TRBV12-5 and TRBJ1-1; D might be TRBD1 (6 bases). The ends were cut back, 5 bases at V and 4 bases at J, with 17 bases in the middle. Germline CDR1 reads LGHNT; CDR2 reads FRNRAP. The CDR3 runs to 15 residues.